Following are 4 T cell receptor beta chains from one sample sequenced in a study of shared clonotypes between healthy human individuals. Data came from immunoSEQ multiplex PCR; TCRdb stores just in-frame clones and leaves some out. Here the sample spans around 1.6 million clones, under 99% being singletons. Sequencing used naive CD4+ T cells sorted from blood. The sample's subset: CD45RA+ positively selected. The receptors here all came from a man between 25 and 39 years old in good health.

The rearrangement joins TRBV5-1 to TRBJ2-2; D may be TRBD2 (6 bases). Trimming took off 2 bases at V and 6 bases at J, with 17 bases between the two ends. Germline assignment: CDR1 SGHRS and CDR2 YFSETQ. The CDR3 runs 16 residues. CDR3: CASSFRTNSRAGELFF. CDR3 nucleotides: TGCGCCAGCAGCTTTAGGACTAATTCGCGGGCCGGGGAGCTGTTTTTT.

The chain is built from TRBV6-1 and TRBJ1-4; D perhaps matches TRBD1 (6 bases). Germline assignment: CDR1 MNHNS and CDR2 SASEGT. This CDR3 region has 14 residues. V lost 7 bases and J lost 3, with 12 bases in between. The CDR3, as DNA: TGTGCCAGCAACCCGACAGGCCCTAATGAAAAACTGTTTTTT. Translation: CASNPTGPNEKLFF.

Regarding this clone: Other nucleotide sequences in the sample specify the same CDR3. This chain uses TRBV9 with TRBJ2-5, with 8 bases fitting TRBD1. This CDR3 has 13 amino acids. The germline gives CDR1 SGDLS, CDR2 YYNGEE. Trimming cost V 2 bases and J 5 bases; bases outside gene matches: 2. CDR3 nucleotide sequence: TGTGCCAGCAGCGTGGACAGGGCCGAGACCCAGTACTTC. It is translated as CASSVDRAETQYF.

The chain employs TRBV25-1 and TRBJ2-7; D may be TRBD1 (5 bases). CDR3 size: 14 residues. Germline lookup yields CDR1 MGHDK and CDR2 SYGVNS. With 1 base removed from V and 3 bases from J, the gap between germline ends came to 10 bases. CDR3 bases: TGTGCCAGCAGTGAATCTATAAGGGGCTACGAGCAGTACTTC. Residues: CASSESIRGYEQYF.